The 9 T cell receptor beta chains below come from one sample, sequenced in a study of cytomegalovirus exposure and HLA in healthy donors. Primers included in the PCR were 60 Vbeta and 13 Jbeta primers. Clones were sequenced by immunoSEQ multiplex PCR, and TCRdb holds only the in-frame ones, with some missing. The sample carries approximately 84,000 clones, over 75% recorded once. Source material: PBMCs. The receptors stem from a male donor in good health and CMV-seropositive.

The rearrangement links TRBV7-9 to TRBJ2-5; TRBD1 aligns across 10 bases. CDR1 SEHNR and CDR2 FQNEAQ come from the germline V gene (reference sequence). V shed 5 bases and J 3 bases; nucleotides not matched to a gene: 9. The CDR3 sequence is 16 residues long. CDR3 protein: CASSTGPGQGKETQYF. DNA for the CDR3: TGTGCCAGCAGCACCGGGCCGGGACAGGGGAAAGAGACCCAGTACTTC.

V is TRBV6-5 and J is TRBJ2-2, with 8 bases fitting TRBD2. The CDR3 extends over 15 amino acids. V trimming: 5 bases; J trimming: 3 bases; junction bases outside the gene matches: 5. Per germline, CDR1 MNHEY and CDR2 SVGAGI. The CDR3 loop reads CASSGTSRHTGELFF. For the CDR3, the DNA is TGTGCCAGCAGTGGGACTAGTCGCCACACCGGGGAGCTGTTTTTT.

This chain links TRBV7-9 with TRBJ2-3; 10 bases are shared with TRBD2. V shed 3 bases and J 0 bases; nucleotides not matched to a gene: 0. Germline CDR1 and CDR2: SEHNR and FQNEAQ (reference sequence). This CDR3 has 15 residues. The CDR3 DNA follows: TGTGCCAGCAGCTTGACTAGCGGGAGCACAGATACGCAGTATTTT. This codes for CASSLTSGSTDTQYF.

This CDR3 reads CASSSGTYSGANVLTF. The CDR3 DNA reads as TGTGCCAGCAGCTCAGGAACCTACTCTGGGGCCAACGTCCTGACTTTC. The chain has TRBV7-8 and TRBJ2-6; unclear D gene. In germline, CDR1 is SGHVS, CDR2 FQNEAQ. V shed 4 bases and J shed 0 bases, with 10 bases lying between them. CDR3 length equals 16 residues.

J is TRBJ2-1 and V is TRBV18, with unresolved D. V was pared by 8 bases and J by 0 bases, with 14 bases between. Looked up from germline, CDR1 is KGHSH and CDR2 is LQKENI. The CDR3 totals 15 residues. The CDR3 DNA reads as TGTGCCAGCAACGGAGCGCAGAGCTCCTACAATGAGCAGTTCTTC. Its translation: CASNGAQSSYNEQFF.

The CDR3 DNA reads TGTGCCAGCAGCCCTCGGGACTGGTCCTACGAGCAGTACTTC. Translation: CASSPRDWSYEQYF. V usage is TRBV9 and J usage is TRBJ2-7, with D possibly matching TRBD2 (6 bases). Germline CDR1 SGDLS, CDR2 YYNGEE. The V end was cut by 4 bases, the J end by 1 base, with 12 bases between. The CDR3 sequence is 14 residues long. The whole variable domain, filled in from reference TRBV9 and TRBJ2-7, reads DSGVTQTPKHLITATGQRVTLRCSPRSGDLSVYWYQQSLDQGLQFLIQYYNGEERAKGNILERFSAQQFPDLHSELNLSSLELGDSALYFCASSPRDWSYEQYFGPGTRLTVT.

The chain links TRBV11-2 to TRBJ2-6, with D tentatively TRBD1 (5 bases). This CDR3 is 16 amino acids long. V was shortened by 3 bases and J by 0 bases, with 9 bases between the two germline ends. Germline CDR1 is SGHAT and CDR2 is FQNNGV. CDR3 coding DNA: TGTGCCAGCAGCTTTCAGGGTTTCTCTGGGGCCAACGTCCTGACTTTC. Encoded protein: CASSFQGFSGANVLTF.

This sequence joins TRBV6-4 and TRBJ2-3, with TRBD2 matching 10 bases. CDR1 and CDR2 from the germline V gene are MRHNA and SNTAGT. With V trimmed by 4 bases and J by 8 bases, 15 bases remained unmatched. This CDR3 is built from 17 residues. This CDR3 reads CASSALAGGSQGGTQYF. The CDR3 coding sequence is TGTGCCAGCAGTGCCTTAGCGGGAGGCTCCCAGGGCGGTACGCAGTATTTT.

The chain uses TRBV5-1 and TRBJ2-7, with 13 nucleotides matching TRBD2. The trim removed 7 bases at V and 6 bases at J, leaving 7 bases unmatched. Germline V CDR1 and CDR2: SGHRS, YFSETQ. The CDR3 consists of 14 residues. CDR3 protein: CASSRTSGSREQYF. CDR3 sequence (DNA): TGCGCCAGCTCTAGGACTAGCGGGAGTCGCGAGCAGTACTTC.